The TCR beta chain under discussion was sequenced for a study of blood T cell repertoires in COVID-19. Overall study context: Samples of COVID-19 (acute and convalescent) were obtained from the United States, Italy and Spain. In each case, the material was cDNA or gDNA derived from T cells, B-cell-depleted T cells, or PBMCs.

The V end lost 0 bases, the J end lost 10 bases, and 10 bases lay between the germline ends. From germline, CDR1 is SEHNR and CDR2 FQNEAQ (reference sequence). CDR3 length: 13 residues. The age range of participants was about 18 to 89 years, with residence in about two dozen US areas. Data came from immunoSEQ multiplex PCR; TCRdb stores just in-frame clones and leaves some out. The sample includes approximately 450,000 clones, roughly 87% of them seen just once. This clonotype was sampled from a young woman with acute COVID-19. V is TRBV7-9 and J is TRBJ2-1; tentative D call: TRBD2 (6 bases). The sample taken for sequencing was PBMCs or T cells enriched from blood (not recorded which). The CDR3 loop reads CASSLASGYEQFF. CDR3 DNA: TGTGCCAGCAGCTTAGCTAGCGGATACGAGCAGTTCTTC.